This is a list of T cell receptor beta chains from one sample in a study of blood T cell repertoires in COVID-19. TCRdb's table, derived via immunoSEQ multiplex PCR, lists solely in-frame clones and lacks some. Of about 270,000 clones listed, roughly 86% are singletons. Source material: peripheral blood. All receptors come from a woman aged 45-65 years with acute or convalescent COVID-19. Both conserved end residues are part of each CDR3. Each record gives: V gene, D gene, clone size, J gene, CDR3 protein, CDR3 DNA. The D gene is left open where the match is weak. Size is omitted from some rows. Given values are once, few, many or a class for expanded clones.

v_call: TRBV6-1; d_call: TRBD2; clone_size: .; j_call: TRBJ2-2; cdr3_aa: CASSGGRWASGSSDTGELFF; cdr3_nt: TGTGCCAGCAGTGGTGGCCGGTGGGCTAGCGGGAGTTCGGACACCGGGGAGCTGTTTTTT
v_call: TRBV7-2; d_call: TRBD1; clone_size: .; j_call: TRBJ1-2; cdr3_aa: CASSLAQGVFYGYTF; cdr3_nt: TGTGCCAGCAGCTTAGCCCAGGGGGTCTTTTATGGCTACACCTTC
v_call: TRBV7-2; d_call: TRBD2; clone_size: .; j_call: TRBJ2-1; cdr3_aa: CASSQPAGFYNEQFF; cdr3_nt: TGTGCCAGCAGTCAGCCAGCGGGATTCTACAATGAGCAGTTCTTC
v_call: TRBV9; d_call: TRBD2; clone_size: .; j_call: TRBJ2-5; cdr3_aa: CASSVGTSVDGETQYF; cdr3_nt: TGTGCCAGCAGCGTAGGGACTAGCGTTGATGGCGAGACCCAGTACTTC
v_call: TRBV19; d_call: TRBD2; clone_size: .; j_call: TRBJ2-1; cdr3_aa: CASSIDGGSRYNEQFF; cdr3_nt: TGTGCCAGTAGTATAGACGGCGGGAGTCGTTACAATGAGCAGTTCTTC
v_call: TRBV18; d_call: TRBD2; clone_size: .; j_call: TRBJ2-2; cdr3_aa: CASSPQRERNTGELFF; cdr3_nt: TGTGCCAGCTCACCACAGCGGGAGAGGAACACCGGGGAGCTGTTTTTT
v_call: TRBV6-2/TRBV6-3; d_call: TRBD1; clone_size: .; j_call: TRBJ2-7; cdr3_aa: CASSYSLGQAGHEQYF; cdr3_nt: TGTGCCAGCAGTTACTCACTGGGACAGGCAGGCCACGAGCAGTACTTC
v_call: TRBV19; d_call: .; clone_size: .; j_call: TRBJ1-5; cdr3_aa: CASTAQGRAQPQHF; cdr3_nt: TGTGCCAGTACTGCCCAGGGGAGGGCTCAGCCCCAGCATTTT
v_call: TRBV19; d_call: .; clone_size: .; j_call: TRBJ2-1; cdr3_aa: CASSLQGTDEQFF; cdr3_nt: TGTGCCAGTAGCCTACAGGGAACCGATGAGCAGTTCTTC
v_call: TRBV18; d_call: TRBD2; clone_size: .; j_call: TRBJ2-6; cdr3_aa: CASSPAAGGNGANVLTF; cdr3_nt: TGTGCCAGCTCACCGGCGGCGGGAGGAAATGGGGCCAACGTCCTGACTTTC
v_call: TRBV3-1/TRBV3-2; d_call: TRBD1; clone_size: few; j_call: TRBJ2-7; cdr3_aa: CASSHWDRAAYEQYF; cdr3_nt: TGTGCCAGCAGCCACTGGGACAGGGCCGCCTACGAGCAGTACTTC
v_call: TRBV7-2; d_call: .; clone_size: .; j_call: TRBJ2-3; cdr3_aa: CASSLVGGASTDTQYF; cdr3_nt: TGTGCCAGCAGCTTAGTGGGGGGAGCTAGCACAGATACGCAGTATTTT
v_call: TRBV24-1; d_call: TRBD1; clone_size: .; j_call: TRBJ2-4; cdr3_aa: CATSDSLGTEGKNIQYF; cdr3_nt: TGTGCCACCAGTGACTCCTTGGGGACAGAGGGCAAAAACATTCAGTACTTC
v_call: TRBV10-3; d_call: .; clone_size: .; j_call: TRBJ2-1; cdr3_aa: CAISGGSRFYNEQFF; cdr3_nt: TGTGCCATCAGTGGAGGGTCCCGTTTTTACAATGAGCAGTTCTTC
v_call: TRBV28; d_call: .; clone_size: once; j_call: TRBJ2-5; cdr3_aa: CASSSGTGQQETQYF; cdr3_nt: TGTGCCAGCAGTTCGGGGACCGGACAGCAAGAGACCCAGTACTTC
v_call: TRBV27; d_call: .; clone_size: .; j_call: TRBJ1-4; cdr3_aa: CASSPRRVEKLFF; cdr3_nt: TGTGCCAGCAGTCCCCGGAGGGTTGAAAAACTGTTTTTT
v_call: TRBV10-3; d_call: .; clone_size: .; j_call: TRBJ1-5; cdr3_aa: CAIATVASNQPQHF; cdr3_nt: TGTGCCATCGCGACTGTAGCTAGCAATCAGCCCCAGCATTTT
v_call: TRBV28; d_call: .; clone_size: .; j_call: TRBJ2-7; cdr3_aa: CASSLGGPYEQYF; cdr3_nt: TGTGCCAGCAGTTTAGGAGGGCCCTACGAGCAGTACTTC
v_call: TRBV7-2; d_call: TRBD2; clone_size: .; j_call: TRBJ2-5; cdr3_aa: CASSFLAGGPGETQYF; cdr3_nt: TGTGCCAGCAGCTTCCTAGCGGGAGGGCCGGGGGAGACCCAGTACTTC
v_call: TRBV27; d_call: TRBD1; clone_size: .; j_call: TRBJ1-2; cdr3_aa: CASSLTGADGYTF; cdr3_nt: TGTGCCAGCAGTTTAACAGGGGCCGATGGCTACACCTTC
v_call: TRBV5-1; d_call: .; clone_size: .; j_call: TRBJ2-5; cdr3_aa: CASSLGGGAETQYF; cdr3_nt: TGCGCCAGCAGCTTAGGGGGGGGCGCTGAGACCCAGTACTTC
v_call: TRBV5-6; d_call: .; clone_size: .; j_call: TRBJ2-7; cdr3_aa: CASSLVSGSYEQYF; cdr3_nt: TGTGCCAGCAGCTTGGTTTCAGGCTCCTACGAGCAGTACTTC
v_call: TRBV19; d_call: .; clone_size: .; j_call: TRBJ1-2; cdr3_aa: CASSITGRNYGYTF; cdr3_nt: TGTGCCAGTAGTATTACAGGGAGAAACTATGGCTACACCTTC
v_call: TRBV5-1; d_call: TRBD1; clone_size: .; j_call: TRBJ1-1; cdr3_aa: CASSMTGLNTEAFF; cdr3_nt: TGCGCCAGCAGCATGACAGGGTTGAACACTGAAGCTTTCTTT
v_call: TRBV4-1; d_call: TRBD1; clone_size: few; j_call: TRBJ2-1; cdr3_aa: CASSQGQGAWNEQFF; cdr3_nt: TGCGCCAGCAGCCAAGGACAGGGGGCCTGGAATGAGCAGTTCTTC
v_call: TRBV12-3/TRBV12-4; d_call: TRBD1; clone_size: .; j_call: TRBJ1-2; cdr3_aa: CASRRGRVGYTF; cdr3_nt: TGTGCCAGCAGGAGGGGGCGAGTTGGCTACACCTTC
v_call: TRBV3-1/TRBV3-2; d_call: TRBD1; clone_size: .; j_call: TRBJ1-3; cdr3_aa: CASSLGQAGNTIYF; cdr3_nt: TGTGCCAGCAGTCTGGGACAGGCTGGAAACACCATATATTTT
v_call: TRBV9; d_call: TRBD2; clone_size: once; j_call: TRBJ2-5; cdr3_aa: CASSVGWREGQETQYF; cdr3_nt: TGTGCCAGCAGCGTAGGTTGGCGGGAGGGCCAGGAGACCCAGTACTTC
v_call: TRBV7-2; d_call: .; clone_size: .; j_call: TRBJ1-5; cdr3_aa: CASSPRLVGGSQPQHF; cdr3_nt: TGTGCCAGCAGCCCGAGGTTGGTGGGTGGTAGTCAGCCCCAGCATTTT
v_call: TRBV4-2; d_call: .; clone_size: .; j_call: TRBJ1-5; cdr3_aa: CASSHGLNQPQHF; cdr3_nt: TGTGCCAGCAGCCATGGACTGAATCAGCCCCAGCATTTT
v_call: TRBV28; d_call: TRBD1; clone_size: once; j_call: TRBJ2-1; cdr3_aa: CASGQGSPYNEQFF; cdr3_nt: TGTGCCAGCGGACAGGGATCCCCTTACAATGAGCAGTTCTTC
v_call: TRBV2; d_call: .; clone_size: .; j_call: TRBJ2-2; cdr3_aa: CASGLNTGELFF; cdr3_nt: TGTGCCAGCGGACTGAATACCGGGGAGCTGTTTTTT
v_call: TRBV11-3; d_call: .; clone_size: .; j_call: TRBJ2-7; cdr3_aa: CASSSSSYEQYF; cdr3_nt: TGTGCCAGCAGCTCCAGCTCCTACGAGCAGTACTTC
v_call: TRBV2; d_call: .; clone_size: once; j_call: TRBJ2-7; cdr3_aa: CASSGKTETYEQYF; cdr3_nt: TGTGCCAGCAGTGGTAAGACGGAGACCTACGAGCAGTACTTC
v_call: TRBV5-1; d_call: TRBD1; clone_size: .; j_call: TRBJ2-2; cdr3_aa: CASSTGQGVTGELFF; cdr3_nt: TGCGCCAGCAGCACGGGACAGGGGGTCACCGGGGAGCTGTTTTTT
v_call: TRBV6-5; d_call: .; clone_size: .; j_call: TRBJ2-1; cdr3_aa: CASSRQGNSYNEQFF; cdr3_nt: TGTGCCAGCAGTCGTCAGGGTAATTCCTACAATGAGCAGTTCTTC
v_call: TRBV12-2; d_call: .; clone_size: .; j_call: TRBJ1-1; cdr3_aa: CASRLTRGTGPNTEAFF; cdr3_nt: TGTGCAAGTCGCTTAACTAGGGGGACAGGGCCGAACACTGAAGCTTTCTTT
v_call: TRBV19; d_call: TRBD1; clone_size: .; j_call: TRBJ2-7; cdr3_aa: CASRPGTGVEQYF; cdr3_nt: TGTGCCAGTCGGCCGGGGACAGGGGTCGAGCAGTACTTC
v_call: TRBV25-1; d_call: .; clone_size: .; j_call: TRBJ1-2; cdr3_aa: CASLLVEGGGYTF; cdr3_nt: TGTGCCAGCCTTTTAGTGGAGGGAGGTGGCTACACCTTC
v_call: TRBV19; d_call: TRBD1; clone_size: .; j_call: TRBJ2-7; cdr3_aa: CASSDRGWDEQYF; cdr3_nt: TGTGCCAGTAGTGACAGGGGGTGGGACGAGCAGTACTTC
v_call: TRBV19; d_call: .; clone_size: .; j_call: TRBJ2-4; cdr3_aa: CASSIAPQDLAKNIQYF; cdr3_nt: TGTGCCAGTAGTATAGCACCACAGGACCTAGCCAAAAACATTCAGTACTTC
v_call: TRBV27; d_call: .; clone_size: .; j_call: TRBJ2-7; cdr3_aa: CASSLSLGEAPREQYF; cdr3_nt: TGTGCCAGCAGTTTATCGCTAGGGGAGGCCCCTCGGGAGCAGTACTTC